One and the same sample provided the 9 T cell receptor beta chains below, sequenced in a study of shared clonotypes between healthy human individuals. The assay was immunoSEQ multiplex PCR, and TCRdb's table has in-frame clones only and misses some. The table includes 1,400,000 or so clones, 98% to 99% detected once. The specimen was naive CD4+ T cells sorted from blood. Subset here: CD45RA+ positively selected. The receptors derive from a man aged 25-45 years in good health.

Points on this clone: Other DNA sequences in the sample encode the same CDR3. This rearrangement joins TRBV5-1 to TRBJ1-1, with D unclear. The length of the CDR3 is 13 residues. With 0 bases removed from V and 2 bases from J, the gap between germline ends came to 5 bases. Germline V gene lookup returns CDR1 SGHRS and CDR2 YFSETQ. The CDR3 nucleotides are TGCGCCAGCAGCTTGGGTCCTAACACTGAAGCTTTCTTT. As protein: CASSLGPNTEAFF.

The chain has TRBV30 and TRBJ1-2, with TRBD1 matching 8 bases. In germline, CDR1 is GTSNPN, CDR2 SVGIG (reference sequence). This CDR3 comprises 19 residues. Trimming removed 0 bases from V and 5 bases from J; junction bases left unmatched: 20. The CDR3 loop reads CAWSVHRSDRVLQAYGYTF. The DNA for the CDR3 is TGTGCCTGGAGTGTACATCGTTCGGACAGGGTTTTACAAGCATATGGCTACACCTTC.

The chain is built from TRBV7-9 and TRBJ2-3; no clear D. The germline V and J ends were trimmed by 1 base and 0 bases, with 5 bases remaining between them. Germline-derived CDR1 and CDR2 are SEHNR and FQNEAQ (reference sequence). The CDR3 length is 14 residues. As DNA, the CDR3 is TGTGCCAGCAGCTTAGGCTACAGCACAGATACGCAGTATTTT. Its protein product is CASSLGYSTDTQYF.

V is TRBV5-1 and J is TRBJ1-5, with D possibly TRBD1 on 6 matching bases. The germline gives CDR1 SGHRS, CDR2 YFSETQ. The CDR3 runs to 14 residues. The ends were cut back, 7 bases at V and 6 bases at J, with 17 bases in the middle. CDR3 coding DNA: TGCGCCAGCCCACCGCAGGTGGGGGCTCAGCCCCAGCATTTT. It yields the protein CASPPQVGAQPQHF.

CDR3 sequence reads: CASSIPGYGYTF. In DNA, the CDR3 is TGTGCCAGTAGTATTCCGGGGTATGGCTACACCTTC. V and J are TRBV19 and TRBJ1-2; D remains unclear. Germline-derived CDR1 and CDR2 are LNHDA and SQIVND (reference sequence). CDR3 length: 12 residues. V lost 3 bases and J lost 5, with 7 bases in between.

The chain joins TRBV18 to TRBJ1-3; D call uncertain. The CDR3 totals 15 residues. The V gene's germline CDR1 is KGHSH and CDR2 LQKENI. Trimming shortened V by 5 bases and J by 0 bases, and 11 bases separated the two germline ends. The CDR3 here is CASSTLESSGNTIYF. For the CDR3, the DNA is TGTGCCAGCTCAACCCTAGAAAGCTCTGGAAACACCATATATTTT.

In this sample, this clone turned up once. V and J are TRBV7-9 and TRBJ1-1, with D uncertain. The V and J ends lost 2 bases and 3 bases respectively, with 7 bases between them. The CDR3 sequence is 13 residues long. Germline assignment: CDR1 SEHNR and CDR2 FQNEAQ (reference sequence). CDR3: CASSLWEHTEAFF. The DNA of the CDR3 is TGTGCCAGCAGCTTATGGGAACACACTGAAGCTTTCTTT. Full variable domain (remainder filled in from reference TRBV7-9 and TRBJ1-1): DTGVSQNPRHKITKRGQNVTFRCDPISEHNRLYWYRQTLGQGPEFLTYFQNEAQLEKSRLLSDRFSAERPKGSFSTLEIQRTEQGDSAMYLCASSLWEHTEAFFGQGTRLTVV.

This clone showed up just once. V gene TRBV7-8 combines with J gene TRBJ2-2; 8 bases are shared with TRBD2. Germline V gene data show CDR1 as SGHVS and CDR2 as FQNEAQ. The CDR3 spans 17 residues. J lost 1 base, V lost 7 bases, and 11 bases had no gene match. In DNA, the CDR3 is TGTGCCAGCATAGGGACTAGGGGTACGAGGAACACCGGGGAGCTGTTTTTT. This encodes CASIGTRGTRNTGELFF.

The rearrangement joins TRBV7-2 to TRBJ2-1; D tentatively fits TRBD1 or TRBD2 (5 bases each). Trimming removed 3 bases from V and 0 bases from J, with 12 bases in between. The germline gives CDR1 SGHTA, CDR2 FQGNSA. This CDR3 contains 16 residues. Written as DNA, the CDR3 is TGTGCCAGCAGCTTTAGACCGGGGCTCTCCTACAATGAGCAGTTCTTC. It is translated as CASSFRPGLSYNEQFF. Combining the CDR3 with reference TRBV7-2 and TRBJ2-1 gives the whole variable domain GAGVSQSPSNKVTEKGKDVELRCDPISGHTALYWYRQSLGQGLEFLIYFQGNSAPDKSGLPSDRFSAERTGGSVSTLTIQRTQQEDSAVYLCASSFRPGLSYNEQFFGPGTRLTVL.